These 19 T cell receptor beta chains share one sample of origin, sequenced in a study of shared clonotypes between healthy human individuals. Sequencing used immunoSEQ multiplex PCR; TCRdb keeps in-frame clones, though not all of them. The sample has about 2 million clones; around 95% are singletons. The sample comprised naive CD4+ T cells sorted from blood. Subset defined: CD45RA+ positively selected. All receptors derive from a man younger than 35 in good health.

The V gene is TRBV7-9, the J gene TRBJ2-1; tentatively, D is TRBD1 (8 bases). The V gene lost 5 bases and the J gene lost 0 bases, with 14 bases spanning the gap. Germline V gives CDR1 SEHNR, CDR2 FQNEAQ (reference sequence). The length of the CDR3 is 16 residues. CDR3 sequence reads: CASSPNRGGSYNEQFF. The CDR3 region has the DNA TGTGCCAGCAGCCCAAACAGGGGGGGCTCCTACAATGAGCAGTTCTTC.

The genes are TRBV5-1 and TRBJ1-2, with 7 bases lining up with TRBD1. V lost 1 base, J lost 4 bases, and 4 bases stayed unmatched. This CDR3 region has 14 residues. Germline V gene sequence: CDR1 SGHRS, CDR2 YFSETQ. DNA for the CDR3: TGCGCCAGCAGCTTGTCAGGGGGGTCCTATGGCTACACCTTC. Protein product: CASSLSGGSYGYTF.

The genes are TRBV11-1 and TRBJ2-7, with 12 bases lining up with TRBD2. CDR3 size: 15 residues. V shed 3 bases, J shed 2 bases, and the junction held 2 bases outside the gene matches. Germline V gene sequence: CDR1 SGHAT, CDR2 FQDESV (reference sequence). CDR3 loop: CASSFASGGAYEQYF. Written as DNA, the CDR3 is TGTGCCAGCAGCTTTGCTAGCGGGGGGGCCTACGAGCAGTACTTC.

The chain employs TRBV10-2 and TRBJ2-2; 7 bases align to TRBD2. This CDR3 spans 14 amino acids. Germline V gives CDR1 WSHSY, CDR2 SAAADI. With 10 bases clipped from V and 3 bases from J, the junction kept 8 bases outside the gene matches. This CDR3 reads CATTLAGYTGELFF. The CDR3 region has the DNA TGCGCCACCACCTTAGCGGGCTACACCGGGGAGCTGTTTTTT.

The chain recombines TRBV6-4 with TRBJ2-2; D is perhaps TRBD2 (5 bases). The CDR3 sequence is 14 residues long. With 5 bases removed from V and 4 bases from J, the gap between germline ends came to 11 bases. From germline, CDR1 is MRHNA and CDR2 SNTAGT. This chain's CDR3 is CASSQTAGTGELFF. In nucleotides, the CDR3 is TGTGCCAGCAGTCAGACCGCGGGCACCGGGGAGCTGTTTTTT.

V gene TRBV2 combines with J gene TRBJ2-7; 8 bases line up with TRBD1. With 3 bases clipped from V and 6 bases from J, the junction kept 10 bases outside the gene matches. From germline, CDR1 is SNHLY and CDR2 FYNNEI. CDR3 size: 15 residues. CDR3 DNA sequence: TGTGCCAGCAGTGAGGCGCCGGACAGGGTGAGCGAGCAGTACTTC. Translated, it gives CASSEAPDRVSEQYF.

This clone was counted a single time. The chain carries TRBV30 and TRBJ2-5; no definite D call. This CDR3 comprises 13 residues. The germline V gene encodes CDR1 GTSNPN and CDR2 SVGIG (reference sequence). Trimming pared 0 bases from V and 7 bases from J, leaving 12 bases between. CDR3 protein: CAWSVAAGWTQYF. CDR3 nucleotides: TGTGCCTGGAGTGTGGCGGCCGGTTGGACCCAGTACTTC.

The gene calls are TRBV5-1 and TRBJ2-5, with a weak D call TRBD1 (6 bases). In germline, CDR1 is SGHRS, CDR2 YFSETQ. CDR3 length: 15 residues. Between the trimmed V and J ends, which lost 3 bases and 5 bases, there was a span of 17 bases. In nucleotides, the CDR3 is TGCGCCAGCAGCTCCGGACTCTCGAGGGGGGAGACCCAGTACTTC. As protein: CASSSGLSRGETQYF.

Written as DNA, the CDR3 is TGTGCCAGCAGCGGGAAACAGGGCTTATCTGGGGCCAACGTCCTGACTTTC. Translating it yields CASSGKQGLSGANVLTF. The rearrangement links TRBV9 to TRBJ2-6; maybe TRBD1 (6 bases). V dropped 3 bases and J dropped 1 base, with 14 bases sitting between them. The germline V gene encodes CDR1 SGDLS and CDR2 YYNGEE. This CDR3 has 17 residues.

The CDR3 loop is CASSDSRTVGNEQFF. The CDR3 nucleotides read TGTGCCAGCAGTGACTCCCGGACAGTGGGCAATGAGCAGTTCTTC. The rearrangement joins TRBV25-1 to TRBJ2-1, with D possibly TRBD1 on 6 matching bases. CDR3 size: 15 residues. In germline, CDR1 is MGHDK, CDR2 SYGVNS. Trimming shortened V by 3 bases and J by 6 bases, and 15 bases separated the two germline ends.

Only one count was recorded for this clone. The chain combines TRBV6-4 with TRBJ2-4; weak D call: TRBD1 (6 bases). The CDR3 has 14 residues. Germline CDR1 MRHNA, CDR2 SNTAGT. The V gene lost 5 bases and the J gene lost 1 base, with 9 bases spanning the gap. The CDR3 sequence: CASSHRAAKNIQYF. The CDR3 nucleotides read TGTGCCAGCAGTCACAGGGCTGCCAAAAACATTCAGTACTTC.

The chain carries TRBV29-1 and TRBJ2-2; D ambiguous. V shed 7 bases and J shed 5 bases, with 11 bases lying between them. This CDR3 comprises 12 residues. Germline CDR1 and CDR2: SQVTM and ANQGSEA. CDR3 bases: TGCAGCGGAAATCACGGGACCGGGGAGCTGTTTTTT. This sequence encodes CSGNHGTGELFF.

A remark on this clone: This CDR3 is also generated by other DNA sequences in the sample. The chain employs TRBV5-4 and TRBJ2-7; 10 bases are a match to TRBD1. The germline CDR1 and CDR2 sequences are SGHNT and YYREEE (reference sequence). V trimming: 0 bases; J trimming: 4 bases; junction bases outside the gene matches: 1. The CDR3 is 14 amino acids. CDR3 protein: CASSLGQGAYEQYF. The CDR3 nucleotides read TGTGCCAGCAGCTTGGGACAGGGGGCTTACGAGCAGTACTTC.

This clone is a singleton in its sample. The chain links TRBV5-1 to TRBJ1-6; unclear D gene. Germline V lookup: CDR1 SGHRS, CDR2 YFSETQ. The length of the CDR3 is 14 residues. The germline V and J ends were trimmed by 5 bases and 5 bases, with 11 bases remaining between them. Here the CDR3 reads CASSGRTNNSPLHF. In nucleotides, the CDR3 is TGCGCCAGCAGTGGCAGGACCAATAATTCACCCCTCCACTTT.

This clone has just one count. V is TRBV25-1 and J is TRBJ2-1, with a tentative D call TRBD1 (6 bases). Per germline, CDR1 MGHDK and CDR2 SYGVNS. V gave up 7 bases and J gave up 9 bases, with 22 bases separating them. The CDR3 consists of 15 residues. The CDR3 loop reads CASTSQGVMGGEQFF. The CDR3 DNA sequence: TGTGCCAGCACCTCACAGGGAGTAATGGGCGGTGAGCAGTTCTTC.

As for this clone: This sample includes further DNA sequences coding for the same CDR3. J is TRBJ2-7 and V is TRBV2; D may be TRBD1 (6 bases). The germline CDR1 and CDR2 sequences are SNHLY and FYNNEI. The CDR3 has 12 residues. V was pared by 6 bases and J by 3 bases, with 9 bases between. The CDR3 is CASRPQGYEQYF. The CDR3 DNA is TGTGCCAGCAGACCACAGGGCTACGAGCAGTACTTC.

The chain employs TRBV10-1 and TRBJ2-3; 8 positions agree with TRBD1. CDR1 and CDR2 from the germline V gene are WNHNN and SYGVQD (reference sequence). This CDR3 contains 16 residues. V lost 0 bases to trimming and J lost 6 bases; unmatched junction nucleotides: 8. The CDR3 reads CASSESMQGAPDTQYF. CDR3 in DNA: TGCGCCAGCAGTGAGTCGATGCAGGGGGCACCCGATACGCAGTATTTT.

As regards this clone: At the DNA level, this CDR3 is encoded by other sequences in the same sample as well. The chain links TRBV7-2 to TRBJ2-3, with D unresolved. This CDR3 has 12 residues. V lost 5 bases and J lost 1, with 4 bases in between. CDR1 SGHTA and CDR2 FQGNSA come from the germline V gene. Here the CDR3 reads CASSTRTDTQYF. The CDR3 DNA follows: TGTGCCAGCAGCACACGCACAGATACGCAGTATTTT.

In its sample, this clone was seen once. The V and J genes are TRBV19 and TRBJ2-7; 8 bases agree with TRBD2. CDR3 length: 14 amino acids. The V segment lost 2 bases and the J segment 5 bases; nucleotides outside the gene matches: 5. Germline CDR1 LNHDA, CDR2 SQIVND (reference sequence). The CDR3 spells CASSITPGLDEQYF. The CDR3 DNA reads TGTGCCAGTAGTATAACGCCGGGACTAGACGAGCAGTACTTC.